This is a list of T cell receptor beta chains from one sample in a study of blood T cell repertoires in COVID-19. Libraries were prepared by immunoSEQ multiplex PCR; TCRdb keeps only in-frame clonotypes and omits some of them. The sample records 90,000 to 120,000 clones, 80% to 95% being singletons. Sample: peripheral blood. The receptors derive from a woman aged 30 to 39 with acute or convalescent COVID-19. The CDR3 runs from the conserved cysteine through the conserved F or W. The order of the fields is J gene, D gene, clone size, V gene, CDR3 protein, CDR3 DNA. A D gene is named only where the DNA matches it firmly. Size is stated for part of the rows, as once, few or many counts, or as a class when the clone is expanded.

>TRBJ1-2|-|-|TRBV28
CASSRRDQAIFYGYTF
TGTGCCAGCAGCCGGCGTGATCAGGCAATATTCTATGGCTACACCTTC
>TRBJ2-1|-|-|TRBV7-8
CASSLRGLVGRGPYNEQFF
TGTGCCAGCAGCTTGAGAGGGTTAGTGGGGCGGGGTCCCTACAATGAGCAGTTCTTC
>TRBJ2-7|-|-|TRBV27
CASRSGSLTYEQYF
TGTGCCAGCAGGTCCGGGAGCCTCACCTACGAGCAGTACTTC
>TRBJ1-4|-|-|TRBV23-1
CASRRDEGTLNEKLFF
TGCGCCAGCAGACGCGATGAGGGAACCCTTAATGAAAAACTGTTTTTT
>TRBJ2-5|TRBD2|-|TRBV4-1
CASSQRTSGGWETQYF
TGCGCCAGCAGCCAGAGGACTAGCGGGGGTTGGGAGACCCAGTACTTC
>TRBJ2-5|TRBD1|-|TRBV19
CASSAFGDSLGGTQYF
TGTGCCAGTAGTGCCTTCGGGGACAGCCTAGGTGGGACCCAGTACTTC
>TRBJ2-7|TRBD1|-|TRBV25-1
CASSEYGGQRSYEQYF
TGTGCCAGCAGTGAATATGGGGGACAGCGCTCCTACGAGCAGTACTTC
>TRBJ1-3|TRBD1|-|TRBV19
CASEPGQGPPSGNTIYF
TGTGCCAGCGAACCGGGACAGGGGCCCCCCTCTGGAAACACCATATATTTT
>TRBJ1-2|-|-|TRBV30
CAWTLHRAGYGYTF
TGTGCCTGGACCCTCCACAGGGCCGGCTATGGCTACACCTTC
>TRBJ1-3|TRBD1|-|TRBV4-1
CASSQEWTGVNTIYF
TGCGCCAGCAGCCAAGAATGGACAGGGGTGAACACCATATATTTT
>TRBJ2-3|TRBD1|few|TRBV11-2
CASSLGRGSYTDTQYF
TGTGCCAGCAGCTTGGGCAGGGGGAGCTACACAGATACGCAGTATTTT
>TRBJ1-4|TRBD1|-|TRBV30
CAWRGGQRLFNEKLFF
TGTGCCTGGAGAGGGGGACAGAGACTCTTTAATGAAAAACTGTTTTTT
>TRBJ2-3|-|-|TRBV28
CASSPDRGGDTQYF
TGTGCCAGCAGTCCCGATAGGGGTGGAGATACGCAGTATTTT
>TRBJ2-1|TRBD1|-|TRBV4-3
CASSAMGQGHNEQFF
TGCGCCAGCAGCGCTATGGGACAGGGCCACAATGAGCAGTTCTTC
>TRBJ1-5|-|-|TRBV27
CASSFHRDSNQPQHF
TGTGCCAGCAGTTTCCACAGAGATAGCAATCAGCCCCAGCATTTT
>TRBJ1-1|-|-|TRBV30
CAWSVQLSTEAFF
TGTGCCTGGAGTGTACAGTTGTCCACTGAAGCTTTCTTT
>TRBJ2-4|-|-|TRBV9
CASSVERDRNIQYF
TGTGCCAGCAGCGTAGAACGGGATAGAAACATTCAGTACTTC
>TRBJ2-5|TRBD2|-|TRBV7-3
CASSPGQLAGLQETQYF
TGTGCCAGCAGCCCGGGTCAACTAGCGGGTTTACAAGAGACCCAGTACTTC
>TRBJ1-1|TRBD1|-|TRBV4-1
CASSPGQGVEAFF
TGCGCCAGCAGTCCCGGACAGGGTGTTGAAGCTTTCTTT
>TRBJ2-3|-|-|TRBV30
CAWSVGQGGWADTQYF
TGTGCCTGGAGTGTAGGGCAGGGAGGTTGGGCAGATACGCAGTATTTT
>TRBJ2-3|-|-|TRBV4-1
CASKSGTTDTQYF
TGCGCCAGCAAAAGCGGGACAACAGATACGCAGTATTTT
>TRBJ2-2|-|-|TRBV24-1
CATLDSYTGELFF
TGTGCCACCTTGGACAGCTACACCGGGGAGCTGTTTTTT
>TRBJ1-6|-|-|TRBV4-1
CASSQVQGSYNSPLHF
TGCGCCAGCAGCCAAGTACAGGGCTCCTATAATTCACCCCTCCACTTT
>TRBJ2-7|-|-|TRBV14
CASSSLRGYEQYF
TGTGCCAGCAGCTCCCTACGAGGCTACGAGCAGTACTTC
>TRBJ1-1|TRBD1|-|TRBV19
CASSTLPQGVGTEAFF
TGTGCCAGTAGTACCCTCCCACAGGGGGTGGGGACTGAAGCTTTCTTT
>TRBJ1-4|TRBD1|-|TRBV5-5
CASSWGQGAFATNEKLFF
TGTGCCAGCAGCTGGGGACAGGGGGCCTTTGCAACTAATGAAAAACTGTTTTTT
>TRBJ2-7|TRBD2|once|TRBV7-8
CASSPQGASGTYEQYF
TGTGCCAGCAGCCCCCAAGGAGCTAGCGGAACCTACGAGCAGTACTTC
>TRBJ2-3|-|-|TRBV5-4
CASSLYGEGTQYF
TGTGCCAGCAGCTTGTACGGAGAGGGCACGCAGTATTTT
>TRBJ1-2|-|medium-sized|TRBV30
CAWSVTRLSDRAAF
TGTGCCTGGAGTGTTACTCGCCTATCGGACAGAGCCGCCTTC
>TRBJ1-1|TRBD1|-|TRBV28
CASSFDRVKYTEAFF
TGTGCCAGCAGTTTTGACAGGGTAAAGTACACTGAAGCTTTCTTT
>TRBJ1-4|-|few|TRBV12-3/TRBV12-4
CASSDSDNEKLFF
TGTGCCAGCAGTGACAGTGACAATGAAAAACTGTTTTTT
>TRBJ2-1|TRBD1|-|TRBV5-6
CASSLVGQNIYNEQFF
TGTGCCAGCAGCTTGGTGGGACAGAATATCTACAATGAGCAGTTCTTC